This T cell receptor beta chain was recovered during a study of long-term antiretroviral therapy in people with HIV (dated by TCRdb to 2022 to 2024). Background on the whole study: Collection of the earliest samples took place about a decade ahead of the 2015 WHO recommendation for immediate ART, at a time when ART was typically delayed until CD4 counts fell. Among the approximately 32 participants with HIV, eleven were female. No cross-contamination during QIAcube processing was seen in test extractions of a monoclonal T-cell line run alongside 30 or so polyclonal samples. This retrospective serial study examined whether starting ART and sustained HIV suppression were associated with changes in the composition and diversity of the TRB repertoire in peripheral blood. From over 25 adults with confirmed HIV infection, the cohort provided under 200 cryopreserved PBMC samples, gathered serially across a mean of about six years (range 1-12). General conclusions and limits of the study: ART initiation was associated with a significant increase in TRB diversity, but diversity stayed significantly below transplant donor controls even after long-term ART. At every time point, the repertoire was dominated by expanded TRB clones first identified before ART initiation, although this dominance fluctuated and, in many PLHIV, declined after ART. Because PBMC availability was limited, only the TCR beta chain was sequenced, with no alpha chain pairing. The samples span the years 2004 to 2017, and the ART regimens used may be less effective than current regimens. Inferences about post-ART repertoire changes are limited because no data were available on ART adherence, viral resistance or therapy changes. CDR3 length ranges in HIV repertoires were narrower than in controls, and network structure suggested an antigen-experienced repertoire with only a slight naive shift after ART. Because pre-ART samples had limited cell numbers, profiling was done on unsorted PBMC rather than on sorted CD4+ and CD8+ T cells.

To be included, a participant needed at least one PBMC sample from before ART initiation plus at least two post-ART samples. Every participant with HIV received treatment in the United States of America. Before DNA extraction, cryopreserved samples of about 1-11 million PBMC were thawed and then washed. At the time of the earliest PBMC sample for each participant with HIV, ages ranged from about 20 to 54 years. PBMC samples were contributed by each participant from 1-4 timepoints before ART initiation and 2-8 timepoints after ART initiation, with a median of 7 samples. For every participant, serial HIV viral load, CD4+ T-cell count, ART history and demographic data were obtained. A Qiagen kit on a QIAcube was used to extract genomic DNA from unsorted PBMC, with samples processed in batches of 12. Via the germline V gene (reference sequence), CDR1 is SGHKS and CDR2 YYEKEE. Reading from cysteine to phenylalanine, the CDR3 counts 12 amino acids. Just the 36-base CDR3 DNA is kept, in frame starting at base 1.

Sequencing of the TRB variable region was done with the immunoSEQ hsTCRB v3.0 assay at survey level resolution. The targeted TRB sequencing depth was roughly 40,000-50,000 T-cell genomes per sample. An Illumina MiSeq with a v3 150-cycle kit was used to sequence the pooled TRB libraries. In the source study's methods: Analysis of repertoires was carried out in R inside a reproducible Nextflow workflow spanning QC, data transformation and analysis. LymphoSeq2, an R package for exploring AIRR-Seq data, was used to implement the custom analyses. After excluding several samples that yielded fewer than 5000 total TRB sequences, 150 to 200 HIV repertoires remained for analysis. Among the roughly 190 retained HIV repertoires, 55 to 60 were collected before ART initiation and approximately 130 were collected after ART initiation. Repertoires were downsampled to 5000 TRB nucleotide sequences, with summary statistics averaged over 100 downsampling iterations. TRB sequences were retained for analysis only if CDR3 regions of at least seven amino acids were present. Diversity was assessed using a clonality score derived from Shannon entropy and using the Gini coefficient. In the repertoire networks, any two of the top 5000 CDR3 amino acid sequences were linked whenever the two sequences differed by an edit distance of one. For TRB CDR3 amino acid sequences, GLIPH2 was used to predict antigen specificity groups and MHC restriction. To flag known CMV, EBV, HIV or tissue antigen associations, CDR3 amino acid sequences were matched against VDJdb and McPAS-TCR. Pre-ART, post-ART and control groups were compared with Wilcoxon signed-rank tests and Holm-Bonferroni correction. What TCRdb holds here is the immuneACCESS table cut down to in-frame rearrangements. Part of the clones is not present; checked against another copy, under half of the missing clones reflect an unresolved V gene, and the others are unexplained. V and J calls and clone size come straight from that table; D and trimming were deduced from the DNA. The sample records around 17,000 clones, about 95% of which are singletons. The ten top clones hold roughly 1.5% of the sample.

This clone was observed a single time. Its recognized antigen is unknown. The junction differs from germline at one of its ends, possibly a read error. The sample consisted of unsorted PBMCs, taken more than 10 years after starting antiretroviral therapy. The rearranged segments are TRBV5-5 and TRBJ2-3; the D region is possibly TRBD1 or TRBD2, each matching across 5 bases. The source of this sequence is a man younger than 40 with HIV. At the DNA level, the sequence is TGTGCCAGCAGCCCCGACAGTATACGGACTGGATTT. This gives the protein CASSPDSIRTGF.